Each of the 5 T cell receptor beta chains below was sequenced from the same sample in a study of vaccination effects on CD4 cells after COVID-19. For these TCRs, the target antigens are not known. Clones were sequenced by immunoSEQ multiplex PCR, and TCRdb holds only the in-frame ones, with some missing. The sample has approximately 37,000 clones, 82% seen once; the top ten hold just under 3%. Cultured cells yielded isolated CD4+ T cells after 10 days. The sequencing used CD4+ T cells from PBMCs cultured without peptide, collected before COVID-19 vaccination. These receptors were taken from a human donor who received a COVID-19 vaccine.

The chain couples TRBV6-2 or TRBV6-3 to TRBJ1-3; no firm D call. CDR1 and CDR2 (germline): MNHEY, SVGEGT. The CDR3 totals 15 residues. The V gene lost 4 bases and the J gene lost 0 bases, with 10 bases spanning the gap. CDR3 sequence (DNA): TGTGCCAGCAGTTGGGAAGACCGCTCTGGAAACACCATATATTTT. It is translated as CASSWEDRSGNTIYF.

The chain links TRBV6-5 to TRBJ2-2; 7 bases are a match to TRBD1. The length of the CDR3 is 12 residues. Germline loops: CDR1 MNHEY, CDR2 SVGAGI. The ends lost 6 bases at V and 9 bases at J; junction bases unmatched: 4. CDR3 nucleotide sequence: TGTGCCAGCAGAAGACAGGGCTGGGAGCTGTTTTTT. Translated, it gives CASRRQGWELFF.

The chain combines TRBV5-1 with TRBJ2-1; D possibly corresponds to TRBD2 (6 bases). V gave up 0 bases and J gave up 5 bases, with 6 bases separating them. Looked up from germline, CDR1 is SGHRS and CDR2 is YFSETQ. This CDR3 is 13 amino acids long. CDR3 DNA sequence: TGCGCCAGCAGCTTGGGGGGGGACAATGAGCAGTTCTTC. This gives the protein CASSLGGDNEQFF.

Only a few counts were recorded for this clone. This sequence joins TRBV5-4 and TRBJ1-2; TRBD1 is a possible D gene (5 bases). The CDR3 extends over 14 amino acids. Germline lookup yields CDR1 SGHNT and CDR2 YYREEE (reference sequence). V gave up 1 base and J gave up 6 bases, with 13 bases separating them. For the CDR3, the DNA is TGTGCCAGCAGCTTGCGGGGGTCCCGGCATGGCTACACCTTC. Translating gives CASSLRGSRHGYTF. The full variable domain, rest sourced from reference TRBV5-4 and TRBJ1-2, is ETGVTQSPTHLIKTRGQQVTLRCSSQSGHNTVSWYQQALGQGPQFIFQYYREEENGRGNFPPRFSGLQFPNYSSELNVNALELDDSALYLCASSLRGSRHGYTFGSGTRLTVV.

CDR3: CASNPRGSSTEAFF. The CDR3 bases are TGTGCCAGCAACCCGCGGGGGTCCAGCACTGAAGCTTTCTTT. This chain links TRBV5-4 with TRBJ1-1; D is perhaps TRBD1 (5 bases). The CDR3 has 14 residues. CDR1 and CDR2 from the germline V gene are SGHNT and YYREEE (reference sequence). The V end lost 6 bases, the J end lost 4 bases, and 16 bases lay between the germline ends. The complete variable domain, with remaining parts taken from reference TRBV5-4 and TRBJ1-1, reads ETGVTQSPTHLIKTRGQQVTLRCSSQSGHNTVSWYQQALGQGPQFIFQYYREEENGRGNFPPRFSGLQFPNYSSELNVNALELDDSALYLCASNPRGSSTEAFFGQGTRLTVV.